This TCR beta chain was recorded in a study of blood T cell repertoires in COVID-19. The wider study: The study drew acute and convalescent COVID-19 samples from the United States, Italy and Spain.

Germline V CDR1 and CDR2: SGHVS, FNYEAQ. This CDR3 region has 18 residues. The J segment lost 7 bases and the V segment lost 4 bases, leaving 15 bases of the junction unmatched. The assay was immunoSEQ multiplex PCR, and TCRdb's table has in-frame clones only and misses some. Here the sample spans about 42,000 clones, about 85% being singletons. The receptor comes from a human donor in a cohort sampled during active COVID-19. Sample: peripheral blood. The chain joins TRBV7-6 to TRBJ2-1; 11 positions agree with TRBD2. DNA of the CDR3: TGTGCCAGCAGCTGGGGTTTAGGGAGTAGCGGGGGGGGAAATGAGCAGTTCTTC. This sequence encodes CASSWGLGSSGGGNEQFF.